What follows are 28 T cell receptor beta chains derived from one specimen sequenced in a study. TCRdb processed the RT-PCR reads anew with MiXCR; each CDR3 protein has one entry. The sample shows around 700,000 distinct CDR3 sequences, over 12% of them seen only once. Material: memory CD4+ T cells from blood. The receptor set was obtained from a female donor in good health, serving as a healthy control.

Details on this clonotype: This may be a read error: a much more frequent sequence differs by one nucleotide. This chain joins TRBV6-5 and TRBJ1-5; the match to TRBD1 covers 10 bases. The ends lost 7 bases at V and 8 bases at J; junction bases unmatched: 8. The CDR3 is made up of 14 amino acids. Germline V gives CDR1 MNHEY, CDR2 SVGAGI. CDR3 sequence reads: CASTTGQGDKPQHF. The CDR3 DNA sequence: TGTGCCAGCACTACAGGACAGGGGGATAAGCCCCAGCATTTT.

The table lists this clonotype with many counts. The gene calls are TRBV4-3 and TRBJ2-7; perhaps TRBD2 as D (6 bases). The CDR3 runs 16 residues. The germline gives CDR1 LGHNA, CDR2 YSLEER. Between the trimmed V and J ends, which lost 1 base and 2 bases, there was a span of 15 bases. The CDR3 DNA reads TGCGCCAGCAGCCAAGCCCCCGGGCGGGGTGCCTACGAGCAGTACTTC. It is translated as CASSQAPGRGAYEQYF.

The V call is TRBV28, the J call TRBJ1-1, with D maybe TRBD1 (6 bases). CDR3 length equals 13 residues. Trimming removed 7 bases from V and 4 bases from J, with 13 bases in between. The V gene's germline CDR1 is MDHEN and CDR2 SYDVKM. CDR3 amino acids: CASILQGATEAFF. Here the CDR3 DNA reads TGTGCCAGCATCTTACAGGGCGCCACTGAAGCTTTCTTT.

This clonotype showed up just a few times. This rearrangement joins TRBV28 to TRBJ2-1, with TRBD2 matching 9 bases. J was trimmed by 8 bases and V by 6 bases; bases with no gene match: 14. The length of the CDR3 is 16 residues. Per germline, CDR1 MDHEN and CDR2 SYDVKM. CDR3: CASSPPSSGTRDEQFF. The CDR3 DNA sequence: TGTGCCAGCAGCCCGCCCTCTAGCGGGACTCGGGATGAGCAGTTCTTC.

Comments on this clonotype: At one of its ends the junction is not consistent with the germline gene, which may arise from a read error. This sequence joins TRBV20-1 and TRBJ1-1; D unresolved. This CDR3 is built from 12 residues. Germline values: CDR1 DFQATT, CDR2 SNEGSKA (reference sequence). This CDR3 reads CSASGNLVGAYF. In DNA form, the CDR3 reads TGCAGTGCTAGTGGCAACCTAGTGGGAGCTTACTTT.

This clonotype was observed at least ten times. The CDR3 DNA follows: TGTGCCAGCAGTTTGGCCGGGGAAAAACTGTTTTTT. Its translation: CASSLAGEKLFF. This chain links TRBV12-3 or TRBV12-4 with TRBJ1-4, with unresolved D. Trimming removed 3 bases at V and 8 bases at J, with 7 bases between. The CDR3 covers 12 residues.

This clonotype was seen a handful of times. The chain is built from TRBV7-2 and TRBJ2-7, with 10 bases that match TRBD1. V gave up 5 bases and J gave up 4 bases; unmatched junction bases: 8. Germline CDR1 is SGHTA and CDR2 is FQGNSA. This CDR3 is 15 amino acids long. CDR3 loop: CASSPTRQGAYEQYF. CDR3 sequence (DNA): TGTGCCAGCAGCCCGACGAGACAGGGGGCGTACGAGCAGTACTTC.

The chain recombines TRBV7-2 with TRBJ1-1; 8 nucleotides align to TRBD1. V shed 5 bases, J shed 13 bases, and the junction held 18 bases outside the gene matches. The CDR3 sequence is 15 residues long. Germline V gives CDR1 SGHTA, CDR2 FQGNSA. CDR3 residues: CASSPDRGAFNRGFF. The DNA for the CDR3 is TGTGCCAGCAGCCCCGACAGGGGCGCCTTCAATAGAGGTTTCTTT.

The gene calls are TRBV25-1 and TRBJ2-7, with D perhaps TRBD1 (6 bases). The CDR3 totals 15 residues. Trimming cost V 5 bases and J 12 bases, with 26 bases left between them. Germline values: CDR1 MGHDK, CDR2 SYGVNS. The CDR3 spells CASSPLVGSGEELYF. The CDR3 nucleotides are TGTGCCAGCAGTCCTCTCGTCGGGTCAGGGGAAGAGTTGTACTTC.

The chain uses TRBV3-1 and TRBJ2-2; 8 nucleotides match TRBD2. Germline V gene lookup returns CDR1 LGHDT and CDR2 YNNKEL (reference sequence). The CDR3 spans 15 residues. V was pared by 1 base and J by 7 bases, with 5 bases of the junction left unmatched. In DNA form, the CDR3 reads TGTGCCAGCAGCCAAGTTGCGGGAGGAAACGGGGAGCTGTTTTTT. This encodes CASSQVAGGNGELFF.

This clonotype was detected a few times. V is TRBV7-3 and J is TRBJ2-1; 8 nucleotides align to TRBD2. Per the germline V gene, CDR1 is SGHTA and CDR2 is FQGTGA. V gave up 3 bases and J gave up 2 bases; unmatched junction bases: 3. The CDR3 loop spans 15 amino acids. CDR3 protein: CASSFRAGAYNEQFF. DNA for the CDR3: TGTGCCAGCAGCTTCCGAGCGGGGGCCTACAATGAGCAGTTCTTC.

This clonotype has ten or more counts. V gene TRBV20-1 combines with J gene TRBJ2-3; no definite D call. Per the germline V gene, CDR1 is DFQATT and CDR2 is SNEGSKA (reference sequence). The length of the CDR3 is 16 residues. V was clipped by 0 bases and J by 0 bases, with 13 bases between them. DNA of the CDR3: TGCAGTGCTAGAGATCTTGCGTTAACTAGCACAGATACGCAGTATTTT. This codes for CSARDLALTSTDTQYF.

The rearrangement uses TRBV20-1 and TRBJ2-1; D possibly uses TRBD1 or TRBD2 (6 bases each). The CDR3 spans 14 residues. Trimming took 4 bases from V and 9 from J, leaving 19 bases between them. Germline V gene data show CDR1 as DFQATT and CDR2 as SNEGSKA (reference sequence). CDR3 nucleotide sequence: TGCAGTGCTATCCCCCAAGGGGGAGCGGGTGAGCAGTTCTTC. It translates to CSAIPQGGAGEQFF.

This clonotype was detected only once. The V gene is TRBV19, the J gene TRBJ2-1; the D is unclear. V lost 1 base and J 0 bases, leaving 16 bases between the germline ends. The CDR3 covers 18 residues. Germline CDR1 and CDR2: LNHDA and SQIVND (reference sequence). The CDR3 bases are TGTGCCAGTAGTATAGGGGTCTTCGCGCTCACCTCCTACAATGAGCAGTTCTTC. This codes for CASSIGVFALTSYNEQFF. Full variable domain (missing parts from reference TRBV19 and TRBJ2-1): DGGITQSPKYLFRKEGQNVTLSCEQNLNHDAMYWYRQDPGQGLRLIYYSQIVNDFQKGDIAEGYSVSREKKESFPLTVTSAQKNPTAFYLCASSIGVFALTSYNEQFFGPGTRLTVL.

The CDR3 sequence is CSASSLALKNTEAFF. Written as DNA, the CDR3 is TGCAGTGCCAGCTCACTGGCCTTAAAGAACACTGAAGCTTTCTTT. The chain links TRBV20-1 to TRBJ1-1; D gene ambiguous. The CDR3 is made up of 15 amino acids. The germline gives CDR1 DFQATT, CDR2 SNEGSKA (reference sequence). V was trimmed by 6 bases and J by 1 base, leaving 18 bases between them.

The genes are TRBV6-1 and TRBJ1-1; D not resolved. The CDR3 runs 16 residues. The V gene lost 0 bases and the J gene lost 5 bases, with 16 bases spanning the gap. CDR1 and CDR2 (germline): MNHNS, SASEGT. The CDR3 DNA sequence: TGTGCCAGCAGTGAAGCGGTGGGGAAACTACGGACTGAAGCTTTCTTT. As protein: CASSEAVGKLRTEAFF.

This clonotype was seen at least ten times. V is TRBV9 and J is TRBJ2-3, with no clear D. The CDR3 sequence is 11 residues long. The germline V and J ends were trimmed by 1 base and 6 bases, with 3 bases remaining between them. CDR1 is SGDLS, CDR2 YYNGEE, per germline. CDR3 DNA sequence: TGTGCCAGCAGCGTATACGATACGCAGTATTTT. Amino acid sequence: CASSVYDTQYF.

V is TRBV5-1 and J is TRBJ2-4; TRBD1 agrees at 8 bases. The germline CDR1 and CDR2 sequences are SGHRS and YFSETQ. The CDR3 runs 15 residues. Losses at the gene ends were 0 bases for V and 7 bases for J; bases not matched to a gene: 6. The CDR3 DNA follows: TGCGCCAGCAGCTTGGCGTCGACAGGGGCGAACATTCAGTACTTC. Amino acids: CASSLASTGANIQYF.

In its sample, this clonotype was seen many times. V and J are TRBV15 and TRBJ2-7; possibly TRBD1 for D (5 bases). Trimming cost V 5 bases and J 3 bases, with 14 bases left between them. Germline-derived CDR1 and CDR2 are LNHNV and YYDKDF (reference sequence). The CDR3 spans 14 residues. CDR3 nucleotides: TGTGCCACCAGCTTGGCTCAGGGCCTCTACGAGCAGTACTTC. Its translation: CATSLAQGLYEQYF.

V gene TRBV28 combines with J gene TRBJ2-5; D is possibly TRBD2 (6 bases). The CDR3 covers 13 residues. The germline gives CDR1 MDHEN, CDR2 SYDVKM. V was shortened by 4 bases and J by 4 bases, with 10 bases between the two germline ends. The CDR3 DNA follows: TGTGCCAGCAGTTCTCGGGAGCCAGAGACCCAGTACTTC. It specifies CASSSREPETQYF.

In its sample, this clonotype was seen a few times. J is TRBJ2-1 and V is TRBV7-8; D gene uncertain. The CDR3 has 15 residues. The germline V gene has CDR1 SGHVS and CDR2 FQNEAQ. The germline V and J ends were trimmed by 5 bases and 3 bases, with 14 bases remaining between them. DNA of the CDR3: TGTGCCAGCAGCCCTCGGGCCGTCATCTACAATGAGCAGTTCTTC. Translated: CASSPRAVIYNEQFF. The variable domain in full, completed from reference TRBV7-8 and TRBJ2-1, reads GAGVSQSPRYKVAKRGQDVALRCDPISGHVSLFWYQQALGQGPEFLTYFQNEAQLDKSGLPSDRFFAERPEGSVSTLKIQRTQQEDSAVYLCASSPRAVIYNEQFFGPGTRLTVL.

The chain employs TRBV20-1 and TRBJ1-4, with TRBD1 matching over 9 bases. The germline CDR1 and CDR2 sequences are DFQATT and SNEGSKA (reference sequence). The V and J ends lost 3 bases and 13 bases, in that order; junction bases with no gene match: 9. The CDR3 covers 13 residues. DNA of the CDR3: TGCAGTGCTAGGAGGGGACAGGGCATCGGACTGTTTTTT. This translates into CSARRGQGIGLFF.

This clonotype was found a few times. The chain carries TRBV27 and TRBJ1-6; D gene ambiguous. Germline V gives CDR1 MNHEY, CDR2 SMNVEV (reference sequence). The CDR3 is made up of 14 amino acids. V lost 4 bases and J 7 bases, leaving 11 bases between the germline ends. CDR3 region: CASSSRRENSPLHF. In DNA form, the CDR3 reads TGTGCCAGCAGTTCAAGGAGAGAGAATTCACCCCTCCACTTT.

V is TRBV5-1 and J is TRBJ2-7, with a possible D match to TRBD1 (5 bases). The germline CDR1 and CDR2 sequences are SGHRS and YFSETQ. The CDR3 sequence is 18 residues long. V was trimmed by 4 bases and J by 7 bases, leaving 30 bases between them. CDR3 in amino acids: CASSLIAAPKQASGEQYF. The DNA for the CDR3 is TGCGCCAGCAGCCTCATCGCAGCCCCGAAACAGGCCTCCGGGGAGCAGTACTTC.

This clonotype has more than one count but fewer than ten. The chain carries TRBV20-1 and TRBJ1-4, with TRBD1 as a possible D gene (6 bases). CDR1 is DFQATT, CDR2 SNEGSKA, per germline (reference sequence). CDR3 length: 13 residues. Trimming removed 6 bases from V and 2 bases from J, with 10 bases in between. CDR3 in amino acids: CSAEGGTNEKLFF. DNA of the CDR3: TGCAGTGCGGAGGGGGGGACTAATGAAAAACTGTTTTTT.

This clonotype showed up just a few times. CDR3 in DNA: TGTGCCAGCAGTTTCCGGGACAGGGCCTACGAGCAGTACTTC. It yields the protein CASSFRDRAYEQYF. The rearrangement joins TRBV6-6 to TRBJ2-7; TRBD1 matches at 9 bases. The ends lost 4 bases at V and 2 bases at J; junction bases unmatched: 3. CDR1 and CDR2 (germline): MNHNY, SVGAGI (reference sequence). This CDR3 has 14 residues.

The chain employs TRBV28 and TRBJ2-7; 8 positions match TRBD2. Unmatched junction bases numbered 10, after V lost 5 bases and J lost 4 bases. The CDR3 runs to 15 residues. Germline values: CDR1 MDHEN, CDR2 SYDVKM. CDR3 sequence reads: CASSHAGTSGYEQYF. CDR3 coding DNA: TGTGCCAGCAGTCACGCCGGGACTAGTGGTTACGAGCAGTACTTC.

CDR3 coding DNA: TGTGCCAGCAGATCAGGGGGGACACCCTATGGCTACACCTTC. Translating gives CASRSGGTPYGYTF. The V call is TRBV7-2, the J call TRBJ1-2, with 7 bases matching TRBD1. Trimming took 6 bases from V and 4 from J; bases not matched to a gene: 8. The CDR3 runs to 14 residues. Germline CDR1 reads SGHTA; CDR2 reads FQGNSA.